This T cell receptor beta chain was captured by sequencing in a study of beta chain features in type 1 diabetes. Germline V gene sequence: CDR1 SGHRS, CDR2 YFSETQ. Trimming removed 6 bases from V and 11 bases from J, with 13 bases in between. The CDR3 is 11 amino acids. What was sequenced were expressed TCRB transcripts, since all of the isolated RNA had been reverse transcribed. Naive, central memory and regulatory T cell samples averaged about 3.3 million immunoSEQ reads each. The assay was immunoSEQ multiplex PCR, and TCRdb's table has in-frame clones only and misses some. The sample yields 300,000 to 450,000 clones, about 20% seen once.

What was sequenced was naive CD4+ T cells from blood. This TCR was sampled from a woman in her late teens or twenties in good health. The chain joins TRBV5-1 to TRBJ2-3, with a weak D call TRBD2 (6 bases). CDR3 loop: CASNSGWGQYF. CDR3 sequence (DNA): TGCGCCAGCAACAGCGGGTGGGGGCAGTATTTT. The full variable domain, its missing parts supplied by reference TRBV5-1 and TRBJ2-3, is KAGVTQTPRYLIKTRGQQVTLSCSPISGHRSVSWYQQTPGQGLQFLFEYFSETQRNKGNFPGRFSGRQFSNSRSEMNVSTLELGDSALYLCASNSGWGQYFGPGTRLTVL.